This T cell receptor beta chain was profiled in a study of blood T cell repertoires in COVID-19. Overall study context: Samples of COVID-19 (acute and convalescent) were obtained from the United States, Italy and Spain. The analysed material was cDNA or gDNA that came from T cells, B-cell-depleted T cells, or PBMCs.

CDR1 and CDR2 (germline): MGHDK, SYGVNS. This CDR3 comprises 15 residues. Unmatched junction bases numbered 7, after V lost 4 bases and J lost 5 bases. One Seattle source followed patients from active infection through their disease course. Per the original methods: Scientists estimated how many nucleated cells there were by amplifying reference gene primers. Some clones are missing from TCRdb's copy, which holds only in-frame ones; the method was immunoSEQ multiplex PCR. V, J and clone size reflect that table, while D and trimming were determined from the DNA. The sample carries roughly 120,000 clones, almost 90% recorded once.

The clonotype was recovered from a woman in her sixties with COVID-19, enrolled during active disease. Sequenced: peripheral blood. This chain links TRBV25-1 with TRBJ2-2; TRBD1 agrees at 7 bases. The CDR3 region is CASSATGVGTGELFF. The CDR3 coding sequence is TGTGCCAGCAGTGCCACAGGGGTAGGAACCGGGGAGCTGTTTTTT. The whole variable domain, remainder taken from reference TRBV25-1 and TRBJ2-2, is EADIYQTPRYLVIGTGKKITLECSQTMGHDKMYWYQQDPGMELHLIHYSYGVNSTEKGDLSSESTVSRIRTEHFPLTLESARPSHTSQYLCASSATGVGTGELFFGEGSRLTVL.